This T cell receptor beta chain was obtained from a study of CXCR3-negative and CXCR3-positive naive CD8 T cells. The CDR3 contains 14 residues. The V gene's germline CDR1 is MNHEY and CDR2 SVGEGT. Comment on this clonotype: What it binds is unknown.

The TRB libraries of cDNA were built by UMI-labeled 5' RACE. TCRdb re-called the 5' RACE reads and shows each CDR3 protein once, DNA omitted. The sample has approximately 90,000 distinct CDR3 sequences. The study, taken as a whole, reports: Hydrophobicity of TRB CDR3s was greater in CXCR3-positive naive cells than in CXCR3-negative naive cells. Because surface CD5 did not distinguish the naive subsets, TCR strength was inferred from TRB CDR3 properties. Naive CXCR3-positive and CXCR3-negative cells shared TRBV-TRBJ usage; memory cells diverged. Partial loss of CXCR3 expression followed cryopreservation; most assays used fresh PBMCs.

The rearrangement uses TRBV6-2 or TRBV6-3 and TRBJ2-7. Sequencing used naive CXCR3+ CD8+ T cells from blood. Subset given: CD45RO-CCR7+CD27+CD95- naive CD8+ T cells expressing CXCR3 (TNR3+). This TCR was sampled from a human donor in good health. Some clones in this sample may be carry-over from other donors' samples. The CDR3 here is CASSYGDGSYEQYF.